A single sample gave rise to the 5 T cell receptor beta chains below, sequenced in a study of molecular identifiers for immune sequencing clone quantification. TCRdb used MiXCR to reprocess the PCR reads, holding one entry per CDR3 protein. The table shows approximately 670,000 distinct CDR3 sequences, with 15% to 20% occurring only once. Sequenced input: naive CD8+ T cells from blood, with Jurkat cell RNA spiked in. Subset in this sample: FACS-sorted CD8+CD4-CCR7+CD45RA+ naive T cells. The receptors derive from a human donor in good health. Some libraries in this study had Jurkat cell RNA spiked in.

About this clonotype itself: A much larger clone differs from this one at a single base, so this may be a read error. The gene calls are TRBV4-3 and TRBJ2-2; D is possibly TRBD1 (5 bases). The length of the CDR3 is 17 residues. The germline V gene has CDR1 LGHNA and CDR2 YSLEER. The CDR3 sequence: CASIQDLLLGDTGELFF. CDR3 DNA: TGCGCCAGCATCCAAGACCTTCTCTTAGGGGACACCGGGGAGCTGTTTTTT.

In DNA, the CDR3 is TGTGCCAGCAGACTGGTTGGGACAGATACGCAGTATTTT. Amino acids: CASRLVGTDTQYF. The V gene is TRBV6-5, the J gene TRBJ2-3; D ambiguous. In germline, CDR1 is MNHEY, CDR2 SVGAGI. V lost 6 bases to trimming and J lost 3 bases, with 10 bases between them. The CDR3 extends over 13 amino acids.

This clonotype has a count of ten or more. This rearrangement joins TRBV19 to TRBJ1-1; TRBD1 aligns across 7 bases. Germline-derived CDR1 and CDR2 are LNHDA and SQIVND (reference sequence). The trim removed 4 bases at V and 0 bases at J, leaving 5 bases unmatched. The CDR3 is 15 amino acids. CDR3 sequence reads: CASSSPGQLNTEAFF. CDR3 DNA sequence: TGTGCCAGTAGTAGCCCGGGACAGTTGAACACTGAAGCTTTCTTT. Filled out from reference TRBV19 and TRBJ1-1, the complete variable domain reads DGGITQSPKYLFRKEGQNVTLSCEQNLNHDAMYWYRQDPGQGLRLIYYSQIVNDFQKGDIAEGYSVSREKKESFPLTVTSAQKNPTAFYLCASSSPGQLNTEAFFGQGTRLTVV.

Concerning this clonotype: It may be a read error: a sequence one base away is much more abundant. The conserved closing phenylalanine or tryptophan is absent in this CDR3, likely reflecting a read error. This chain joins TRBV18 and TRBJ1-1, with D unresolved. This CDR3 has 16 amino acids. The germline V gene has CDR1 KGHSH and CDR2 LQKENI. The ends were cut back, 6 bases at V and 1 base at J, with 18 bases in the middle. CDR3 nucleotides: TGTGCCAGCTCTCCCAAAACGCCTTGGGAGAACACTGAAGCTTTCTAT. Translated: CASSPKTPWENTEAFY.

A note on this clonotype: The CDR3 end shows no conserved phenylalanine or tryptophan, and so a read error is likely. V and J are TRBV5-3 and TRBJ1-2; D is uncertain. TRBV5-3 is annotated as an ORF whose role is uncertain. The CDR3 covers 15 residues. CDR3 in amino acids: CASSLERLTNYGYTL. The CDR3 DNA follows: TGTGCCAGCAGCTTGGAACGGCTTACTAACTATGGCTACACCCTC.